A selection of T cell receptor beta chains follows, all from one sample in a study of vaccination and CD4 T cells after COVID-19. The antigens these receptors bind are not known. TCRdb reprocessed the PCR reads via MiXCR and lists one record per CDR3 protein. The sample lists around 19,000 distinct CDR3 sequences; 50% to 75% were seen once. The sequencing input was CD4+ T cells from blood, cultured in vitro. The receptors shown here come from a human donor who had recovered from COVID-19. Each CDR3 is given with its conserved first and last residue. The D gene is left open where the match is weak. For some rows the clone size is stated as once, few or many, or as a class when expanded; others skip it.

j_gene: TRBJ2-3; d_gene: TRBD2; v_gene: TRBV20-1; abundance: NA; CDR3nt: TGCAGTGCTAGAGATAGTTTAGCGGGAACGAGAGATACGCAGTATTTT; CDR3aa: CSARDSLAGTRDTQYF
j_gene: TRBJ2-7; d_gene: NA; v_gene: TRBV6-1; abundance: NA; CDR3nt: TGTGCCAGCAGTGAAGATCCCTCATCTCTCGAGCAGTACTTC; CDR3aa: CASSEDPSSLEQYF
j_gene: TRBJ2-5; d_gene: TRBD1; v_gene: TRBV20-1; abundance: NA; CDR3nt: TGCAGTGCTAGTCTCCAGGGGGAACCTCAAGAGACCCAGTACTTC; CDR3aa: CSASLQGEPQETQYF
j_gene: TRBJ2-7; d_gene: NA; v_gene: TRBV27; abundance: NA; CDR3nt: TGTGCCAGCAGTTTATATCCAGGGCTAGCCTACGAGCAGTACTTC; CDR3aa: CASSLYPGLAYEQYF
j_gene: TRBJ2-7; d_gene: NA; v_gene: TRBV11-2; abundance: NA; CDR3nt: TGTGCCAGCAGCTTAGTGTTCGGGGAGCAGTACTTC; CDR3aa: CASSLVFGEQYF
j_gene: TRBJ2-1; d_gene: NA; v_gene: TRBV7-8; abundance: NA; CDR3nt: TGTGCCAGCAGCTTAGCTCGGACCAGCAATGAGCAGTTCTTC; CDR3aa: CASSLARTSNEQFF
j_gene: TRBJ2-7; d_gene: NA; v_gene: TRBV5-6; abundance: NA; CDR3nt: TGTGCCAGCAGCCAGCCTGCCGGGACACCCAGCTCCTACGAGCAGTACTTC; CDR3aa: CASSQPAGTPSSYEQYF
j_gene: TRBJ1-6; d_gene: NA; v_gene: TRBV27; abundance: NA; CDR3nt: TGTGCCAGCAGTTTAGGTTGGGATTCACCCCTCCACTTT; CDR3aa: CASSLGWDSPLHF
j_gene: TRBJ1-2; d_gene: NA; v_gene: TRBV5-4; abundance: NA; CDR3nt: TGTGCCAGCAGCCCGGCGAAGTCGTTATATGGCTACACCTTC; CDR3aa: CASSPAKSLYGYTF
j_gene: TRBJ1-5; d_gene: NA; v_gene: TRBV2; abundance: NA; CDR3nt: TGTGCCAGCAACTCCCAAAACAATCAGCCCCAGCATTTT; CDR3aa: CASNSQNNQPQHF
j_gene: TRBJ2-1; d_gene: TRBD1; v_gene: TRBV7-9; abundance: NA; CDR3nt: TGTGCCAGCAGCAACAGGGGGTGGCATGAGCAGTTCTTC; CDR3aa: CASSNRGWHEQFF
j_gene: TRBJ2-7; d_gene: TRBD1; v_gene: TRBV6-1; abundance: once; CDR3nt: TGTGCCAGCAGCAGCAACAGGGGACCCTACGAGCAGTACTTC; CDR3aa: CASSSNRGPYEQYF
j_gene: TRBJ2-5; d_gene: TRBD1; v_gene: TRBV4-2; abundance: few; CDR3nt: TGTGCCAGCAGCCAAGCCGGGACAGCCCTACAAGAGACCCAGTACTTC; CDR3aa: CASSQAGTALQETQYF
j_gene: TRBJ2-1; d_gene: TRBD2; v_gene: TRBV29-1; abundance: NA; CDR3nt: TGCAGCGTTGAAGTCCGACTAGCGGGAGCCGTCGATGAGCAGTTCTTC; CDR3aa: CSVEVRLAGAVDEQFF
j_gene: TRBJ1-1; d_gene: NA; v_gene: TRBV11-3; abundance: NA; CDR3nt: TGTGCCAGCAGCTCGGACGGTGGCCACACTGAAGCTTTCTTT; CDR3aa: CASSSDGGHTEAFF
j_gene: TRBJ1-5; d_gene: NA; v_gene: TRBV5-1; abundance: NA; CDR3nt: TGCGCCAGCAGCTTGGATGGAAATCAGCCCCAGCATTTT; CDR3aa: CASSLDGNQPQHF
j_gene: TRBJ2-7; d_gene: TRBD1; v_gene: TRBV10-3; abundance: NA; CDR3nt: TGTGCCACCACACGGACAGGAGAGCAGTACTTC; CDR3aa: CATTRTGEQYF
j_gene: TRBJ1-5; d_gene: NA; v_gene: TRBV20-1; abundance: few; CDR3nt: TGCAGTGCTAGAGGCCAAACAGGTATCCTGGTCGGCAATCAGCCCCAGCATTTT; CDR3aa: CSARGQTGILVGNQPQHF
j_gene: TRBJ1-2; d_gene: NA; v_gene: TRBV7-2; abundance: few; CDR3nt: TGTGCCAGCAGCTTAGGATGGGGGGAAGGGGACTATGGCTACACCTTC; CDR3aa: CASSLGWGEGDYGYTF
j_gene: TRBJ1-6; d_gene: NA; v_gene: TRBV7-9; abundance: NA; CDR3nt: TGTGCCAGCAGCTCCTTGGCTTCACTCCCCCTCCACTTT; CDR3aa: CASSSLASLPLHF
j_gene: TRBJ1-1; d_gene: NA; v_gene: TRBV30; abundance: NA; CDR3nt: TGTGCCTGGCTACCGGGACGGACGAACACTGAAGCTTTCTTT; CDR3aa: CAWLPGRTNTEAFF
j_gene: TRBJ2-1; d_gene: TRBD2; v_gene: TRBV7-6; abundance: NA; CDR3nt: TGTGCCAGCAGCCCAGCCAGACTAGCGGCATACAATGAGCAGTTCTTC; CDR3aa: CASSPARLAAYNEQFF
j_gene: TRBJ1-6; d_gene: TRBD1; v_gene: TRBV6-1; abundance: NA; CDR3nt: TGTGCCACCTCCCTGACAGGGGTAAAGATCTCCTATAATTCACCCCTCCACTTT; CDR3aa: CATSLTGVKISYNSPLHF
j_gene: TRBJ2-7; d_gene: NA; v_gene: TRBV10-3; abundance: NA; CDR3nt: TGTGCCATCAGTAATCCCCGAGACAGCTACGAGCAGTACTTC; CDR3aa: CAISNPRDSYEQYF
j_gene: TRBJ1-2; d_gene: TRBD1; v_gene: TRBV20-1; abundance: NA; CDR3nt: TGCAGTGCTCGGACAGGAATAACTTCTAGTTATGGCTACACCTTC; CDR3aa: CSARTGITSSYGYTF
j_gene: TRBJ2-7; d_gene: TRBD2; v_gene: TRBV6-1; abundance: NA; CDR3nt: TGTGCCAGCAGTCGAAAATCTAGCGGGAGGGGTTTCTTC; CDR3aa: CASSRKSSGRGFF
j_gene: TRBJ1-2; d_gene: NA; v_gene: TRBV6-1; abundance: NA; CDR3nt: TGTGCCAGCAGTGAGCTCCTTTTGGGCAACTATGGCTACACCTTC; CDR3aa: CASSELLLGNYGYTF
j_gene: TRBJ1-6; d_gene: TRBD1; v_gene: TRBV19; abundance: few; CDR3nt: TGTGCCAGTAGTCCCCGGACAGGGAACAATTCACCCCTCCACTTT; CDR3aa: CASSPRTGNNSPLHF
j_gene: TRBJ2-2; d_gene: TRBD2; v_gene: TRBV7-6; abundance: NA; CDR3nt: TGTGCCAGCAGCTTAGTACTAGCGGGGCCGAACACCGGGGAGCTGTTTTTT; CDR3aa: CASSLVLAGPNTGELFF
j_gene: TRBJ1-5; d_gene: NA; v_gene: TRBV21-1; abundance: NA; CDR3nt: TGTGCCAGCAGCAAATACCCTACGAAAACAGGGGGGCACGCGGTGCGGAGCAATCAGCCCCAGCATTTT; CDR3aa: CASSKYPTKTGGHAVRSNQPQHF
j_gene: TRBJ1-2; d_gene: NA; v_gene: TRBV19; abundance: NA; CDR3nt: TGTGCCAGTAGTATGATACGGCAGGGCTATGGCTACACCTTC; CDR3aa: CASSMIRQGYGYTF
j_gene: TRBJ1-5; d_gene: NA; v_gene: TRBV19; abundance: few; CDR3nt: TGTGCCAGTAGAGGGCACCGAGACAATCAGCCCCAGCATTTT; CDR3aa: CASRGHRDNQPQHF
j_gene: TRBJ2-7; d_gene: NA; v_gene: TRBV10-3; abundance: few; CDR3nt: TGTGCCATCGGGACACTACCCTCCTACGAGCAGTACTTC; CDR3aa: CAIGTLPSYEQYF
j_gene: TRBJ2-2; d_gene: NA; v_gene: TRBV21-1; abundance: few; CDR3nt: TGTGCCAGCAGCAATGGAGGCGGGGCCCCCTGGGCCGGGGAGCTGTTTTTT; CDR3aa: CASSNGGGAPWAGELFF
j_gene: TRBJ1-1; d_gene: NA; v_gene: TRBV20-1; abundance: NA; CDR3nt: TGCAGTGCTAGGCCAGATATGAACACTGAAGCTTTCTTT; CDR3aa: CSARPDMNTEAFF
j_gene: TRBJ1-1; d_gene: NA; v_gene: TRBV10-1; abundance: NA; CDR3nt: TGCGCCAGCACGTGGTCCGCGGAACCGAACACTGAAGCTTTCTTT; CDR3aa: CASTWSAEPNTEAFF
j_gene: TRBJ2-2; d_gene: TRBD2; v_gene: TRBV7-2; abundance: few; CDR3nt: TGTGCCAGCAGCCTCCGTACTAGCGGCAGCGGGGAGCTGTTTTTT; CDR3aa: CASSLRTSGSGELFF
j_gene: TRBJ2-7; d_gene: TRBD2; v_gene: TRBV20-1; abundance: few; CDR3nt: TGCAGTGCTAGAGATCAGGGGACTAGCGGTGGCCACGAGCAGTACTTC; CDR3aa: CSARDQGTSGGHEQYF
j_gene: TRBJ1-2; d_gene: NA; v_gene: TRBV5-8; abundance: NA; CDR3nt: TGTGCCAGCAGCCCGGGACACCGGAACTATGGCTACACCTTC; CDR3aa: CASSPGHRNYGYTF
j_gene: TRBJ1-1; d_gene: NA; v_gene: TRBV7-9; abundance: NA; CDR3nt: TGTGCCAGCAGCTTAGAGAGGAACACTGAAGCTTTCTTT; CDR3aa: CASSLERNTEAFF
j_gene: TRBJ2-3; d_gene: TRBD2; v_gene: TRBV5-4; abundance: once; CDR3nt: TGTGCCAGCAGGCAATCTAGCGGGAGCACAGATACGCAGTATTTT; CDR3aa: CASRQSSGSTDTQYF